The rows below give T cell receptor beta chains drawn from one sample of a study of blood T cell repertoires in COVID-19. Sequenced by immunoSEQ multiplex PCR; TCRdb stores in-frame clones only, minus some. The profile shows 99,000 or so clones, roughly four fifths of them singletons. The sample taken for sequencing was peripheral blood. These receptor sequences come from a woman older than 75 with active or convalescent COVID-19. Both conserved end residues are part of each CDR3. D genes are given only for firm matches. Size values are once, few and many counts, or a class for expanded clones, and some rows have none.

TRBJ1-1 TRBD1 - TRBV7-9 TGTGCCAGCAGCTCGCGAACGACCGGGACAGGGGTGAGCACTGAAGCTTTCTTT CASSSRTTGTGVSTEAFF
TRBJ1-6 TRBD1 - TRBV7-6 TGTGCCAGCAGCTCCGTCCAGGGGGTAAGTAATTCACCCCTCCACTTT CASSSVQGVSNSPLHF
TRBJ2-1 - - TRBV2 TGTGCCAGCGGCTGGTACAATGAGCAGTTCTTC CASGWYNEQFF
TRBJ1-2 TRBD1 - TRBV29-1 TGCAGCGTTGAATCGGACAGGCCTTCATATGGCTACACCTTC CSVESDRPSYGYTF
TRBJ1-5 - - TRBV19 TGTGCCAGTAGTCAGCAGGCGTCCCAGCATTTT CASSQQASQHF
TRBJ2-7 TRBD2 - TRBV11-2 TGTGCCAGCAGACTACTAGCGGGCTCCTACGAGCAGTACTTC CASRLLAGSYEQYF
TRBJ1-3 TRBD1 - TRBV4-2 TGTGCCAGCAGCCACGCGACAGGGCGAGAATCCATATATTTT CASSHATGRESIYF
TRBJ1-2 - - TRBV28 TGTGCCAGCAGTTTATCTCTATATGGCTACACCTTC CASSLSLYGYTF
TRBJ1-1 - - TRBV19 TGTGCCAGTAGTTTCAGAGGACAGAACACTGAAGCTTTCTTT CASSFRGQNTEAFF
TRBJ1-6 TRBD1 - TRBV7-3 TGTGCCAGCAGCTCGCAAAGGACAGGGAGTAATTCACCCCTCCACTTT CASSSQRTGSNSPLHF
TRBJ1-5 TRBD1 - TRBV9 TGTGCCAGCAGCCCGGGGACAGGGTCTCGTCAGCCCCAGCATTTT CASSPGTGSRQPQHF
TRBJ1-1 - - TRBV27 TGTGCCAGCAGCTGGGCCGGGAACACTGAAGCTTTCTTT CASSWAGNTEAFF
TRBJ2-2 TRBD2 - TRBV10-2 TGTGCCAGCGCTAGCGGATACACCGGGGAGCTGTTTTTT CASASGYTGELFF
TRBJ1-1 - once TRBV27 TGTGCCAGCAGTTTTAACCCCACGGGGGCTGAAGCTTTCTTT CASSFNPTGAEAFF
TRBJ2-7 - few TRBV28 TGTGCCAGCAGTAAAAGCCCCGGGTTGGGGGCACTAGATAACGAGCAGTACTTC CASSKSPGLGALDNEQYF
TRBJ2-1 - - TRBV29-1 TGCAGCTTGTGGGAGAACAATGAGCAGTTCTTC CSLWENNEQFF
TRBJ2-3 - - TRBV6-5 TGTGCCAGCAGTTACCGTCCAGCGCAAGATACGCAGTATTTT CASSYRPAQDTQYF
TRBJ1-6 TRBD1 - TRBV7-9 TGTGCCAGCAGCTTGGGTGACAGGGTCTCACCCCTCCACTTT CASSLGDRVSPLHF
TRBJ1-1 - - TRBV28 TGTGCCAGCAGTTTCAACTATGAAGCTTTCTTT CASSFNYEAFF
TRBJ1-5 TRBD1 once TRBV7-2 TGTGCCAGCAGCTCCAAGACAGGGGGGGTTCAGCCCCAGCATTTT CASSSKTGGVQPQHF
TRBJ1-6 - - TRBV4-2 TGTGCCAGCAGCCAAGGGTCCGGGGGGGATACCCTCCACTTT CASSQGSGGDTLHF
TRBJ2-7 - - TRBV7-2 TGTGCCGCCTGCACGGGACTTTGCTACGAGCAGTACTTC CAACTGLCYEQYF
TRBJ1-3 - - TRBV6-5 TGTGCCAGCACCCCGGGGGGATTTTCTGGAAACACCATATATTTT CASTPGGFSGNTIYF
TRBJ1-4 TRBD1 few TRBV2 TGTGCCAGCACAACAGGGGGCAGGGCGGGAGAAAAACTGTTTTTT CASTTGGRAGEKLFF
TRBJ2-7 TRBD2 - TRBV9 TGTGCCAGCAGCTATACTAGCGACACCTACGAGCAGTACTTC CASSYTSDTYEQYF
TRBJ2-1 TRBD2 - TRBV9 TGTGCCAGCAGCGTAGGATCGGGGCGGGAGGGCCCTTCGAAAGAGAGCGAGCAGTTCTTC CASSVGSGREGPSKESEQFF
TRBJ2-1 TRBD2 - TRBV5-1 TGCGCCAGCAGCTTGGCCGGGACTAGCGGGGAGCAGTTCTTC CASSLAGTSGEQFF
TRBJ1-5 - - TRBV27 TGTGCCAGCAGGGGGCGGGGGATTCTCAATCAGCCCCAGCATTTT CASRGRGILNQPQHF
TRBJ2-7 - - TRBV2 TGTGCCAGCGGCCGGGAAACTACCTACGAGCAGTACTTC CASGRETTYEQYF
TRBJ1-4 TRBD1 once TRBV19 TGTGCCACAACGGACAGGGGAGGTTCTGAAAAACTGTTTTTT CATTDRGGSEKLFF
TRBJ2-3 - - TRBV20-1 TGCAGTGCTAGTATTGGCGGGCAATACACAGATACGCAGTATTTT CSASIGGQYTDTQYF
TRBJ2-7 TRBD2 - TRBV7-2 TGTGCCAGCAGCTCGGGACTAGCGGGAGGTAACGAGCAGTACTTC CASSSGLAGGNEQYF
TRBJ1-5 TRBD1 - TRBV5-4 TGTGCCAGCAGCTCGGGGACAGGGGGTAGCAATCAGCCCCAGCATTTT CASSSGTGGSNQPQHF
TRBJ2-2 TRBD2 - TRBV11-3 TGTGCCAGCAGCGGAGGGCTAGCGGGGAGCGGGGAGCTGTTTTTT CASSGGLAGSGELFF
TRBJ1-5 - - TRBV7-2 TGTGCCAGCAGCTCGACCTGGAGGAGCAATCAGCCCCAGCATTTT CASSSTWRSNQPQHF
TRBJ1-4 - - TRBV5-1 TGCGCCAGCCAGAGCGGGGAGTACCGAAGAGAAAAACTGTTTTTT CASQSGEYRREKLFF
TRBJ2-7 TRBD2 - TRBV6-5 TGTGCCAGCAGTTACTCATTGGGGACTAGCTCCTACGAGCAGTACTTC CASSYSLGTSSYEQYF
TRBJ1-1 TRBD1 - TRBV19 TGTGCCAGTAAACATGGGGCCGGACAGGGACGGAACACTGAAGCTTTCTTT CASKHGAGQGRNTEAFF
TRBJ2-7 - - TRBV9 TGTGCCAGCAGCGAGGTGGGGAGGGAGCAGTACTTC CASSEVGREQYF